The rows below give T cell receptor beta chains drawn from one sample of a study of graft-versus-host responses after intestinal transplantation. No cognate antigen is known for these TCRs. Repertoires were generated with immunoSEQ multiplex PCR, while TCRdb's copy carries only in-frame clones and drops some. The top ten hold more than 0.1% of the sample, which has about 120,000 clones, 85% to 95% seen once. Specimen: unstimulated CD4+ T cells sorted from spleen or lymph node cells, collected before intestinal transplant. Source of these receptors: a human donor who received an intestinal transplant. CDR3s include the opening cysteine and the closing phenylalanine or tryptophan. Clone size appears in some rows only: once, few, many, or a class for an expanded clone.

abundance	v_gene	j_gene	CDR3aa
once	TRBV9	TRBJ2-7	CASSVDLGPIYEQYF
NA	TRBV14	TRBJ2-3	CASSPGTLSTDTQYF
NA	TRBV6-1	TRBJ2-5	CASSAGRVETQYF
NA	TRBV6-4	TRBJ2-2	CASSDKNSGELFF
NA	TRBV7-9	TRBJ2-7	CASSAQGGSYEQYF
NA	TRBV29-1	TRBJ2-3	CSSDKEGRYPDTQYF
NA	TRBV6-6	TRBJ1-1	CASRGTGHWNTEAFF
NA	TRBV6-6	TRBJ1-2	CASSYLTGGAWGYTF
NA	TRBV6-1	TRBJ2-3	CASILDGTDTQYF
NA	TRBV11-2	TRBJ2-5	CASSFQYREETQYF
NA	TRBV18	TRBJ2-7	CASSPGGNHEQYF
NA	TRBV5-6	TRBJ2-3	CASSLRGTDTQYF
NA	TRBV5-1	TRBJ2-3	CASSPPFTSTDTQYF
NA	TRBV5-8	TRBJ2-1	CASSSPGTSGIGEQFF
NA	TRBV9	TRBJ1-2	CASSAGTYGYTF
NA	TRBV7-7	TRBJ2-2	CASSGRQSSNTGELFF
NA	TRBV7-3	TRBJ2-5	CASSRDPQETQYF
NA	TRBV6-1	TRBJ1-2	CASSDATGDLGYTF
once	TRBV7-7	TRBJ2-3	CASSLAPRGLAGVGGTDTQYF
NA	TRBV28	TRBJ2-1	CASSLPGTSGFNEQFF
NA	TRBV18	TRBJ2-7	CASSPKTGTYEQYF
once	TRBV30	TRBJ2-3	CAWSVLTSLTDTQYF
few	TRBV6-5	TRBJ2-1	CASSYGLAGVNEQFF
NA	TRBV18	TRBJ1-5	CASSPGVYSNQPQHF
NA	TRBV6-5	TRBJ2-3	CASSRREERGTQYF
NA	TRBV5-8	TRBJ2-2	CASSWGRGVNTGELFF
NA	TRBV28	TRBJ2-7	CVIADGYEQYF
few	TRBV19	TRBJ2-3	CASSIGTSTDTQYF
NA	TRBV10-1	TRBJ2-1	CASSDKDYPYNEQFF